A selection of T cell receptor beta chains follows, all from one sample in a study of cytomegalovirus exposure and HLA in healthy donors. Some clones are missing from TCRdb's copy, which holds only in-frame ones; the method was immunoSEQ multiplex PCR. The profile covers roughly 120,000 clones, with 74% appearing a single time and around 5% taken by the ten largest. The material sequenced was PBMCs. The receptors were gathered from a man aged 25-45 years in good health and CMV-seropositive. The CDR3 runs from the conserved cysteine through the conserved F or W. Each record gives: J gene, D gene, clone size, V gene, CDR3 protein, CDR3 DNA. A D gene is named only where the DNA matches it firmly. Size tells how often a clone was seen (once, few, many) or the class of an expanded clone, and some rows leave it out.

j_gene: TRBJ2-3; d_gene: TRBD1; abundance: -; v_gene: TRBV29-1; CDR3aa: CSVDRDRYTDTQYF; CDR3nt: TGCAGCGTTGACCGGGACAGATACACAGATACGCAGTATTTT
j_gene: TRBJ2-2; d_gene: -; abundance: -; v_gene: TRBV6-5; CDR3aa: CASSYSSGIGELFF; CDR3nt: TGTGCCAGCAGTTACTCTAGTGGTATCGGGGAGCTGTTTTTT
j_gene: TRBJ1-4; d_gene: -; abundance: few; v_gene: TRBV6-5; CDR3aa: CASSVVLNNEKLFF; CDR3nt: TGTGCCAGCAGTGTAGTTCTAAATAATGAAAAACTGTTTTTT
j_gene: TRBJ2-5; d_gene: TRBD2; abundance: -; v_gene: TRBV28; CDR3aa: CASSSGASGGALGTQYF; CDR3nt: TGTGCCAGCAGTTCAGGGGCGAGCGGGGGGGCCCTTGGGACCCAGTACTTC
j_gene: TRBJ1-1; d_gene: -; abundance: -; v_gene: TRBV19; CDR3aa: CASSSGGGRDTEAFF; CDR3nt: TGTGCCAGTAGTTCCGGAGGGGGGAGGGACACTGAAGCTTTCTTT
j_gene: TRBJ1-1; d_gene: TRBD1; abundance: -; v_gene: TRBV15; CDR3aa: CATSGGQGNTEAFF; CDR3nt: TGTGCCACCAGCGGGGGACAGGGTAACACTGAGGCTTTCTTT
j_gene: TRBJ2-5; d_gene: -; abundance: -; v_gene: TRBV4-3; CDR3aa: CASSQDWGEGTQYF; CDR3nt: TGCGCCAGCAGCCAAGATTGGGGGGAAGGGACCCAGTACTTC
j_gene: TRBJ1-1; d_gene: -; abundance: -; v_gene: TRBV9; CDR3aa: CASSVGGYTNTEAFF; CDR3nt: TGTGCCAGCAGCGTGGGGGGGTATACGAACACTGAAGCTTTCTTT
j_gene: TRBJ2-1; d_gene: TRBD2; abundance: -; v_gene: TRBV19; CDR3aa: CASSMGRGGGDNEQFF; CDR3nt: TGTGCCAGTAGTATGGGGCGGGGGGGAGGCGACAATGAGCAGTTCTTC
j_gene: TRBJ1-1; d_gene: -; abundance: -; v_gene: TRBV7-9; CDR3aa: CASSFEATTEAFF; CDR3nt: TGTGCCAGCAGCTTCGAGGCCACCACTGAAGCTTTCTTT
j_gene: TRBJ1-1; d_gene: -; abundance: -; v_gene: TRBV7-8; CDR3aa: CASSLQGRTGGTEAFF; CDR3nt: TGTGCCAGCAGCTTACAGGGTCGGACGGGCGGCACTGAAGCTTTCTTT
j_gene: TRBJ2-3; d_gene: TRBD2; abundance: -; v_gene: TRBV9; CDR3aa: CASSVSGGGTDTQYF; CDR3nt: TGTGCCAGCAGCGTTAGCGGGGGGGGCACAGATACGCAGTATTTT
j_gene: TRBJ2-5; d_gene: TRBD1; abundance: -; v_gene: TRBV5-5; CDR3aa: CASSSISRQGETQYF; CDR3nt: TGTGCCAGCAGTTCAATCAGCCGACAGGGCGAGACCCAGTACTTC
j_gene: TRBJ1-3; d_gene: TRBD1; abundance: many; v_gene: TRBV4-3; CDR3aa: CASSQGTGSGNTIYF; CDR3nt: TGCGCCAGCAGCCAAGGGACAGGCTCTGGAAACACCATATATTTT
j_gene: TRBJ2-3; d_gene: -; abundance: -; v_gene: TRBV29-1; CDR3aa: CSVEGGTHTDTQYF; CDR3nt: TGCAGCGTTGAGGGCGGGACCCACACAGATACGCAGTATTTT
j_gene: TRBJ2-4; d_gene: -; abundance: -; v_gene: TRBV19; CDR3aa: CASSSGQGGADIQYF; CDR3nt: TGTGCCAGTAGTAGCGGACAGGGAGGGGCGGACATTCAGTACTTC
j_gene: TRBJ2-3; d_gene: TRBD2; abundance: -; v_gene: TRBV2; CDR3aa: CAITSDTDTQYF; CDR3nt: TGTGCCATTACTAGCGACACAGATACGCAGTATTTT